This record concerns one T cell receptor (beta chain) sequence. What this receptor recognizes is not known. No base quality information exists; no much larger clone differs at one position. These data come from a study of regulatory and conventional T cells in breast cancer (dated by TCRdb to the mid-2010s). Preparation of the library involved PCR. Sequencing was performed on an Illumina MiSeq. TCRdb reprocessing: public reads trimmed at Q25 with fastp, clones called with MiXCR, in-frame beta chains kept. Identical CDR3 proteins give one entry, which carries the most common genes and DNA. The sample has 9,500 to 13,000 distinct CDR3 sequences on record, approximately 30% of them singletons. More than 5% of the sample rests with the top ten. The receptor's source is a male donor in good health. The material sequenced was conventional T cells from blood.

The nucleotide sequence is TGTGCCAGCAGCCGGGGCGGGGGAACCTACGAGCAGTACTTC. The translation is CASSRGGGTYEQYF. This receptor chain uses TRBV12-3 or TRBV12-4 and TRBJ2-7; 7 junctional bases match TRBD2. Including the terminal cysteine and phenylalanine, the CDR3 comprises 14 residues. This entry keeps only the CDR3 DNA: 42 bases, framed from base 1. Unmatched junction bases come to 7, with V trimmed by 6 bases and J by 2 bases.